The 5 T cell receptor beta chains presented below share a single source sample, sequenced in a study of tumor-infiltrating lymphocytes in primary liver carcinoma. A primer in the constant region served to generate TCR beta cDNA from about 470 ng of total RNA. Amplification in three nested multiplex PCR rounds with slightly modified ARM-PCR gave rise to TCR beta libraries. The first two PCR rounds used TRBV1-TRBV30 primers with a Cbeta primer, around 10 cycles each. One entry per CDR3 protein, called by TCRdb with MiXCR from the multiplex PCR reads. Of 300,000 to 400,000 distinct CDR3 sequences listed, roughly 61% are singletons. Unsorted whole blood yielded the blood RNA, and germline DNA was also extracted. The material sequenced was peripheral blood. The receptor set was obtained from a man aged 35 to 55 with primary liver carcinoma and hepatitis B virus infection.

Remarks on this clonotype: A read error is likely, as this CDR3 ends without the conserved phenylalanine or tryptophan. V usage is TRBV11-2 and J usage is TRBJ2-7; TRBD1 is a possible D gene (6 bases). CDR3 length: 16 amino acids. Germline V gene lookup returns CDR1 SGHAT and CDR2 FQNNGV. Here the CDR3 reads CASSAQTGTRAGEQYP. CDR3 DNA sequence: TGTGCTAGCAGCGCGCAAACCGGGACACGGGCAGGAGAGCAGTACCCC.

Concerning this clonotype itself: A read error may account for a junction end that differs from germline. CDR3 region: CASSLLDMEALYEQYF. CDR3 bases: TGTGCCAGTAGTTTATTGGATATGGAGGCTCTCTACGAGCAGTACTTC. The chain employs TRBV12-3 or TRBV12-4 and TRBJ2-7; the D gene is possibly TRBD2 (5 bases). The CDR3 covers 16 residues.

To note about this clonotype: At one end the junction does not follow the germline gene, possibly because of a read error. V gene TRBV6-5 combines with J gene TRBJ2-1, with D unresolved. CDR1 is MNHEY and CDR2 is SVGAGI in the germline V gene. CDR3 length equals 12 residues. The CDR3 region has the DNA TGTGCCGGCAGTCACACCCACAATGAGCAGTTCTTC. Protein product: CAGSHTHNEQFF.

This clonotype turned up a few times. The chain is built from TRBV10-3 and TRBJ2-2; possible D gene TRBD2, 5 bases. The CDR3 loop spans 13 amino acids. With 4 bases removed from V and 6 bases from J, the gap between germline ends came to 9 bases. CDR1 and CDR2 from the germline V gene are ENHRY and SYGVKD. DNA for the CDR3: TGTGCCATCAGTGGAGGGCACGCCGGGGAGCTGTTTTTT. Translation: CAISGGHAGELFF.

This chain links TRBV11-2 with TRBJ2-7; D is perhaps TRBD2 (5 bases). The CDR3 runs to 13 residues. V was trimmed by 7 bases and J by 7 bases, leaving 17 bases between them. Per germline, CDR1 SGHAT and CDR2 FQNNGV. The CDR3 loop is CASNRGWRVEQYF. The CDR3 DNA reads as TGTGCCAGCAATCGCGGGTGGCGGGTAGAGCAGTACTTC.